This T cell receptor beta chain was recorded in a study of CD8 T cells in Susac syndrome. RNA totalling about 0.45 to 1 ug underwent reverse transcription with random hexamers. MiXCR, applied by TCRdb to the immunoSEQ multiplex PCR reads, yields one record per CDR3 protein. Of 60,000 to 75,000 distinct CDR3 sequences in the sample, just under 95% were seen once. In germline, CDR1 is SGHDT, CDR2 YYEEEE. The ends were cut back, 6 bases at V and 5 bases at J, with 11 bases in the middle. The CDR3 has 12 amino acids. The clonotype originates from a human donor in good health. The genes are TRBV5-6 and TRBJ1-1; D ambiguous. Specimen: CD8+ T cells from PBMCs. The CDR3 is CASTQGRTEAFF. CDR3 sequence (DNA): TGTGCCAGCACTCAAGGGCGGACTGAAGCTTTCTTT.